Given below is one TCR beta chain in context. No antigen is known for it. The CDR3 loop spans 13 amino acids. Germline-derived CDR1 and CDR2 are LGHNA and YSLEER. V gave up 4 bases and J gave up 8 bases, with 12 bases separating them. Assay: immunoSEQ multiplex PCR; the TCRdb copy retains only in-frame clones and omits some. The sample holds 92,000 or so clones, around 90% seen once. This sample is drawn from a study of T cell responses to AZD1222 COVID-19 vaccine. Study-wide results and limits: Seropositive AZD1222 recipients at baseline numbered only five or six. Donors were chiefly white British, with a greater number of females, and clonal diversity was perhaps underestimated. Nearly half of spike-specific TCRs reportedly go after variant regions that carry no mutations.

This sequence originates from an adult in good health. Sequenced here: peripheral blood, sampled on day 0 of AZD1222 vaccination. The chain uses TRBV4-3 and TRBJ2-4; the D is unclear. The CDR3 reads CASSLLTGDIQYF. In nucleotides, the CDR3 is TGCGCCAGCAGCCTACTGACCGGCGACATTCAGTACTTC.